A single sample is the source of the 29 T cell receptor beta chains below, sequenced in a study of blood T cell repertoires in COVID-19. The table came from immunoSEQ multiplex PCR; TCRdb's copy has only in-frame clones and leaves some out. The repertoire holds around 260,000 clones, with 88% as singletons. Material for sequencing was peripheral blood. These receptors were taken from a woman in her seventies with COVID-19, enrolled during active disease.

The chain combines TRBV19 with TRBJ2-2; 11 bases align to TRBD2. J gave up 5 bases and V 6 bases, and 8 bases lay outside the gene matches. From germline, CDR1 is LNHDA and CDR2 SQIVND (reference sequence). CDR3 length: 16 amino acids. This CDR3 is CASRAILAGGTGELFF. The CDR3 nucleotides are TGTGCCAGTAGAGCCATTCTAGCGGGGGGAACCGGGGAGCTGTTTTTT. The complete variable domain, with remaining parts taken from reference TRBV19 and TRBJ2-2, reads DGGITQSPKYLFRKEGQNVTLSCEQNLNHDAMYWYRQDPGQGLRLIYYSQIVNDFQKGDIAEGYSVSREKKESFPLTVTSAQKNPTAFYLCASRAILAGGTGELFFGEGSRLTVL.

The chain is built from TRBV30 and TRBJ1-6, with no clear D. The ends were cut back, 7 bases at V and 7 bases at J, with 14 bases in the middle. Germline-derived CDR1 and CDR2 are GTSNPN and SVGIG (reference sequence). The CDR3 is made up of 13 amino acids. This CDR3 reads CALKGETNSPLHF. CDR3 nucleotides: TGTGCCTTAAAGGGAGAAACAAATTCACCCCTCCACTTT.

The rearrangement joins TRBV29-1 to TRBJ2-1, with 7 bases aligning to TRBD2. Unmatched junction bases numbered 6, after V lost 1 base and J lost 9 bases. The germline V gene has CDR1 SQVTM and CDR2 ANQGSEA. The CDR3 extends over 13 amino acids. The CDR3 protein is CSVEGTRGTEQFF. The CDR3 DNA is TGCAGCGTTGAAGGGACTAGAGGGACTGAGCAGTTCTTC.

A word on this clone: The junction shows a germline mismatch at one end, possibly a read error. The chain combines TRBV11-2 with TRBJ2-7, with D maybe TRBD1 (5 bases). The CDR3 sequence is 13 residues long. Per the germline V gene, CDR1 is SGHAT and CDR2 is FQNNGV. Here the CDR3 reads CASSLNADTGQHF. The CDR3 coding sequence is TGTGCCAGCAGCTTAAATGCGGACACCGGGCAGCACTTC.

The rearrangement joins TRBV5-6 to TRBJ2-1; tentative D call: TRBD1 (5 bases). The germline V and J ends were trimmed by 4 bases and 5 bases, with 16 bases remaining between them. This CDR3 is built from 15 residues. Germline V gene sequence: CDR1 SGHDT, CDR2 YYEEEE. The chain's CDR3 is CASSLPGKLDNEQFF. CDR3 sequence (DNA): TGTGCCAGCAGCCTCCCAGGGAAATTGGACAATGAGCAGTTCTTC.

The chain carries TRBV18 and TRBJ2-1; 9 nucleotides align to TRBD2. Germline CDR1 is KGHSH and CDR2 is LQKENI. Trimming at V came to 6 bases and at J to 8 bases, leaving 14 bases not matched to a gene. There are 16 residues in the CDR3. CDR3 residues: CASSTRGGDRKHEQFF. The CDR3 DNA reads TGTGCCAGCTCTACGCGGGGGGGTGATAGGAAACATGAGCAGTTCTTC.

The chain combines TRBV28 with TRBJ1-2; D perhaps matches TRBD1 (5 bases). The CDR3 extends over 11 amino acids. Trimming took 11 bases from V and 3 from J, leaving 10 bases between them. The V gene's germline CDR1 is MDHEN and CDR2 SYDVKM. CDR3 in DNA: TGTGCCGCCAGGGTTTACTATGGCTACACCTTC. Protein product: CAARVYYGYTF.

The chain recombines TRBV14 with TRBJ2-1, with TRBD2 matching over 14 bases. J was trimmed by 8 bases and V by 2 bases; bases with no gene match: 11. Germline V gene sequence: CDR1 SGHDN, CDR2 FVKESK. This CDR3 has 18 amino acids. CDR3 DNA: TGTGCCAGCAGCCAAAGGTCACCCGGGACTAGCGGGAGTGATGAGCAGTTCTTC. Amino acids: CASSQRSPGTSGSDEQFF. Complete variable domain (other parts from reference TRBV14 and TRBJ2-1): EAGVTQFPSHSVIEKGQTVTLRCDPISGHDNLYWYRRVMGKEIKFLLHFVKESKQDESGMPNNRFLAERTGGTYSTLKVQPAELEDSGVYFCASSQRSPGTSGSDEQFFGPGTRLTVL.

The rearrangement links TRBV29-1 to TRBJ2-5; 8 nucleotides line up with TRBD1. CDR3 size: 15 residues. J lost 5 bases, V lost 5 bases, and 13 bases had no gene match. Germline lookup yields CDR1 SQVTM and CDR2 ANQGSEA. CDR3 residues: CSVRGTGGVGETQYF. DNA for the CDR3: TGCAGCGTTCGCGGAACAGGGGGAGTGGGGGAGACCCAGTACTTC.

The chain combines TRBV24-1 with TRBJ1-5; TRBD1 matches at 9 bases. The germline gives CDR1 KGHDR, CDR2 SFDVKD. V shed 7 bases, J shed 7 bases, and the junction held 4 bases outside the gene matches. This CDR3 has 13 amino acids. For the CDR3, the DNA is TGTGCCACCAGCCCGGGACAGGGCCAGCCCCAGCATTTT. It specifies CATSPGQGQPQHF.

This chain joins TRBV6-5 and TRBJ1-4; 8 bases match TRBD1. Germline trimming cut 6 bases from V and 5 bases from J; bases unmatched to any gene: 8. Germline values: CDR1 MNHEY, CDR2 SVGAGI. This CDR3 spans 15 amino acids. CDR3 sequence reads: CASRDTTGANEKLFF. The CDR3 bases are TGTGCCAGCAGGGACACGACAGGGGCCAATGAAAAACTGTTTTTT.

The gene calls are TRBV7-2 and TRBJ1-4, with D unclear. The CDR3 totals 14 residues. Germline V CDR1 and CDR2: SGHTA, FQGNSA. The V gene lost 3 bases and the J gene lost 8 bases, with 13 bases spanning the gap. Written as DNA, the CDR3 is TGTGCCAGCAGCTTTAGGCGGGGTACGGAAAAACTGTTTTTT. Its protein product is CASSFRRGTEKLFF.

CDR3 in DNA: TGTGCCAGCAGTCCCTCAACAATTACCGGGGAGCTGTTTTTT. It encodes CASSPSTITGELFF. The rearrangement joins TRBV27 to TRBJ2-2; the D is unclear. The germline gives CDR1 MNHEY, CDR2 SMNVEV (reference sequence). With 5 bases removed from V and 5 bases from J, the gap between germline ends came to 12 bases. This CDR3 region has 14 residues.

On this clone: The same CDR3 can be traced to other DNA sequences in this sample. The chain is built from TRBV27 and TRBJ1-2; a possible D gene is TRBD1 (6 bases). Germline V lookup: CDR1 MNHEY, CDR2 SMNVEV (reference sequence). V lost 3 bases and J lost 8, with 13 bases in between. This CDR3 has 13 residues. The CDR3 nucleotides read TGTGCCAGCAGTTTCAGGGGCCACGGCGGCTACACCTTC. This gives the protein CASSFRGHGGYTF.

CDR3 sequence reads: CASSLVAEETQYF. The CDR3 DNA reads as TGTGCCAGCAGCTTGGTCGCAGAAGAGACCCAGTACTTC. V usage is TRBV5-4 and J usage is TRBJ2-5; D is unclear. This CDR3 has 13 residues. Germline V lookup: CDR1 SGHNT, CDR2 YYREEE (reference sequence). The V end was cut by 0 bases, the J end by 3 bases, with 6 bases between.

The chain employs TRBV11-3 and TRBJ2-3, with 14 bases identical to TRBD2. After removal of 5 bases from V and 3 bases from J, the junction contained 7 bases not matched to a gene. CDR3 size: 17 residues. Per germline, CDR1 SGHNT and CDR2 YENEEA. The CDR3 spells CASSMGLAGVGTDTQYF. The CDR3 DNA reads as TGTGCCAGCAGCATGGGACTAGCGGGAGTGGGAACAGATACGCAGTATTTT.

The chain couples TRBV15 to TRBJ2-7; 8 bases are shared with TRBD2. The junction had 13 bases not matched to a gene; V was cut back by 0 bases and J by 3 bases. Germline loops: CDR1 LNHNV, CDR2 YYDKDF (reference sequence). The CDR3 has 18 residues. CDR3 DNA sequence: TGTGCCACCAGCAGAGATCGTCGGGGACTAGTCGTTAACTACGAGCAGTACTTC. Translating it yields CATSRDRRGLVVNYEQYF.

This clone was seen just once. The chain joins TRBV5-4 to TRBJ2-5, with TRBD2 identical over 12 bases. CDR3 length equals 16 residues. Germline loops: CDR1 SGHNT, CDR2 YYREEE (reference sequence). The ends lost 4 bases at V and 2 bases at J; junction bases unmatched: 6. Here the CDR3 reads CASSPSSGRDQETQYF. The CDR3 region has the DNA TGTGCCAGCAGCCCGTCTAGCGGGAGGGATCAAGAGACCCAGTACTTC.

This chain links TRBV10-3 with TRBJ2-5, with TRBD2 matching 10 bases. Per the germline V gene, CDR1 is ENHRY and CDR2 is SYGVKD. Trimming at V came to 3 bases and at J to 4 bases, leaving 2 bases not matched to a gene. This CDR3 comprises 14 residues. CDR3 sequence (DNA): TGTGCCATCAGTGATGGGACTAGCGTAGAGACCCAGTACTTC. Translation: CAISDGTSVETQYF.

The rearrangement uses TRBV12-3 or TRBV12-4 and TRBJ1-3, with 7 positions matching TRBD1. The CDR3 spans 13 residues. The V and J ends lost 4 bases and 4 bases, in that order; junction bases with no gene match: 1. The CDR3 DNA reads as TGTGCCAGCAGTTCAGGGGGAGGAAACACCATATATTTT. Translating gives CASSSGGGNTIYF.

The chain recombines TRBV2 with TRBJ2-1, with 8 bases lining up with TRBD2. V shed 7 bases and J 6 bases; nucleotides not matched to a gene: 5. Germline loops: CDR1 SNHLY, CDR2 FYNNEI. The CDR3 totals 13 residues. The CDR3 DNA reads TGTGCCAGCAACGGGAGGGGGGGCAATGAGCAGTTCTTC. This translates into CASNGRGGNEQFF. Complete variable domain (other parts from reference TRBV2 and TRBJ2-1): EPEVTQTPSHQVTQMGQEVILRCVPISNHLYFYWYRQILGQKVEFLVSFYNNEISEKSEIFDDQFSVERPDGSNFTLKIRSTKLEDSAMYFCASNGRGGNEQFFGPGTRLTVL.

This chain uses TRBV19 with TRBJ1-2, with 7 bases aligning to TRBD1. The CDR3 is 14 amino acids. CDR1 is LNHDA, CDR2 SQIVND, per germline (reference sequence). V was clipped by 6 bases and J by 3 bases; unmatched bases: 7. The CDR3 here is CASSPNQGDYGYTF. In nucleotides, the CDR3 is TGTGCCAGTAGCCCTAACCAGGGGGACTATGGCTACACCTTC.

This chain connects TRBV7-9 to TRBJ2-1; D unclear. This CDR3 region has 13 residues. Germline CDR1 is SEHNR and CDR2 is FQNEAQ (reference sequence). Trimming removed 5 bases at V and 2 bases at J, with 7 bases between. CDR3 sequence: CASSVTPYNEQFF. CDR3 coding DNA: TGTGCCAGCAGCGTGACTCCCTACAATGAGCAGTTCTTC.

This rearrangement joins TRBV30 to TRBJ2-7; D might be TRBD1 (5 bases). Trimming shortened V by 1 base and J by 5 bases, and 12 bases separated the two germline ends. Per the germline V gene, CDR1 is GTSNPN and CDR2 is SVGIG (reference sequence). The CDR3 runs 13 residues. DNA of the CDR3: TGTGCCTGGAGTGCCGGACACGCAAACGAGCAGTACTTC. Protein: CAWSAGHANEQYF. Full variable domain (rest looked up from reference TRBV30 and TRBJ2-7): SQTIHQWPATLVQPVGSPLSLECTVEGTSNPNLYWYRQAAGRGLQLLFYSVGIGQISSEVPQNLSASRPQDRQFILSSKKLLLSDSGFYLCAWSAGHANEQYFGPGTRLTVT.

The rearrangement links TRBV5-1 to TRBJ1-2, with D possibly being TRBD1 (6 bases). Germline assignment: CDR1 SGHRS and CDR2 YFSETQ. CDR3 size: 14 residues. V was shortened by 4 bases and J by 2 bases, with 12 bases between the two germline ends. CDR3: CASSGRTDNYGYTF. Here the CDR3 DNA reads TGCGCCAGCAGCGGTAGGACAGACAACTATGGCTACACCTTC.

Only one count was recorded for this clone. The V call is TRBV11-2, the J call TRBJ1-2; D may be TRBD1 (5 bases). The V gene's germline CDR1 is SGHAT and CDR2 FQNNGV. The V end lost 3 bases, the J end lost 7 bases, and 12 bases lay between the germline ends. This CDR3 contains 13 residues. The DNA of the CDR3 is TGTGCCAGCAGCTTGGGGCTGACATCTGGCTACACCTTC. This codes for CASSLGLTSGYTF.

V and J are TRBV5-8 and TRBJ1-4; 7 nucleotides agree with TRBD1. Per the germline V gene, CDR1 is SGHTS and CDR2 is YDEGEE. The CDR3 sequence is 14 residues long. V trimming: 4 bases; J trimming: 8 bases; junction bases outside the gene matches: 8. CDR3 bases: TGTGCCAGCAGCAGAACAGGGGTAGGGGAAAAACTGTTTTTT. It specifies CASSRTGVGEKLFF.

The J gene is TRBJ2-1, the V gene TRBV6-5; TRBD1 agrees at 7 bases. CDR3 length: 12 amino acids. Unmatched junction bases numbered 7, after V lost 5 bases and J lost 12 bases. Germline CDR1 reads MNHEY; CDR2 reads SVGAGI. The CDR3 DNA reads TGTGCCAGCAGTCAGACAGGGTATGGGCAGTTCTTC. This codes for CASSQTGYGQFF.

V usage is TRBV5-1 and J usage is TRBJ2-1; 10 nucleotides agree with TRBD2. V lost 4 bases to trimming and J lost 4 bases; unmatched junction nucleotides: 5. This CDR3 spans 15 amino acids. In germline, CDR1 is SGHRS, CDR2 YFSETQ. This CDR3 is CASSTTSGEYNEQFF. The DNA of the CDR3 is TGCGCCAGCAGCACCACTAGCGGGGAATACAATGAGCAGTTCTTC.